Shown below are 6 T cell receptor beta chains from a single sample sequenced in a study of blood T cell repertoires in COVID-19. Sequenced by immunoSEQ multiplex PCR; TCRdb stores in-frame clones only, minus some. Altogether 100,000 to 150,000 clones are present, roughly 79% being singletons, with the ten largest covering just under 25%. The sequenced sample was peripheral blood. The receptors originated from a human donor in a cohort sampled during active COVID-19.

The chain has TRBV7-9 and TRBJ2-7; D unclear. This CDR3 spans 13 amino acids. The V end was cut by 1 base, the J end by 3 bases, with 7 bases between. Germline assignment: CDR1 SEHNR and CDR2 FQNEAQ (reference sequence). DNA for the CDR3: TGTGCCAGCAGCTTAGGTCCTTACTACGAGCAGTACTTC. It encodes CASSLGPYYEQYF.

This chain uses TRBV7-6 with TRBJ1-1; 8 bases line up with TRBD1. The CDR3 has 15 amino acids. In germline, CDR1 is SGHVS, CDR2 FNYEAQ. The V segment lost 5 bases and the J segment 3 bases; nucleotides outside the gene matches: 8. CDR3 sequence (DNA): TGTGCCAGCAGCGGGACAGGCCGGGGGGACACTGAAGCTTTCTTT. Translation: CASSGTGRGDTEAFF.

The chain carries TRBV14 and TRBJ1-6; 7 bases are shared with TRBD1. Unmatched junction bases numbered 6, after V lost 4 bases and J lost 6 bases. This CDR3 is built from 15 residues. In germline, CDR1 is SGHDN, CDR2 FVKESK. CDR3: CASSRGDRLNSPLHF. The CDR3 region has the DNA TGTGCCAGCAGCCGGGGGGACAGACTTAATTCACCCCTCCACTTT.

This clone was observed at least ten times. The J gene is TRBJ2-1, the V gene TRBV7-2, with D perhaps matching TRBD2 (5 bases). V was trimmed by 2 bases and J by 6 bases, leaving 8 bases between them. The CDR3 sequence is 13 residues long. Germline values: CDR1 SGHTA, CDR2 FQGNSA. The CDR3 here is CASSLTRGNEQFF. DNA of the CDR3: TGTGCCAGCAGCTTAACTAGAGGCAATGAGCAGTTCTTC.

The chain is built from TRBV19 and TRBJ2-4; D gene ambiguous. Germline CDR1 and CDR2: LNHDA and SQIVND (reference sequence). V gave up 4 bases and J gave up 0 bases, with 19 bases separating them. This CDR3 is 18 amino acids long. The CDR3 sequence: CASSNPLAARLAKNIQYF. The CDR3 nucleotides are TGTGCCAGTAGTAACCCCCTCGCGGCGAGACTAGCCAAAAACATTCAGTACTTC.

This sequence joins TRBV19 and TRBJ2-1, with 11 bases fitting TRBD2. Germline trimming cut 5 bases from V and 7 bases from J; bases unmatched to any gene: 13. The CDR3 spans 17 residues. Per the germline V gene, CDR1 is LNHDA and CDR2 is SQIVND (reference sequence). In DNA, the CDR3 is TGTGCCAGTAGTGCCCGACCACTAGCGGGAGTGGGTAATGAGCAGTTCTTC. It translates to CASSARPLAGVGNEQFF.